This passage covers 20 T cell receptor beta chains from one sample sequenced in a study of CXCR3-negative and CXCR3-positive naive CD8 T cells. 5' RACE that incorporated UMI labels was used to prepare the TRB cDNA libraries. TCRdb reprocessed the 5' RACE reads and stores each CDR3 protein as one record, lacking DNA. The table for this sample gives tens of thousands of distinct CDR3 sequences. The material sequenced was memory CD8+ T cells from blood. The receptors stem from a human donor in good health. Some clones in this sample may be carry-over from other donors' samples.

The J gene is TRBJ2-7, the V gene TRBV20-1; TCRdb lists TRBD2, though no DNA is available to test this call. The CDR3 sequence is 14 residues long. Germline V CDR1 and CDR2: DFQATT, SNEGSKA (reference sequence). The CDR3 loop is CSATTSGLTYEQYF.

The V call is TRBV20-1, the J call TRBJ2-1; TCRdb calls TRBD2, which cannot be checked without DNA. CDR1 is DFQATT, CDR2 SNEGSKA, per germline (reference sequence). The CDR3 is 14 amino acids. The CDR3 reads CSASPGTSDYEQFF.

This rearrangement joins TRBV20-1 to TRBJ1-5; TCRdb selects TRBD1, and the lack of DNA leaves this call unchecked. Germline CDR1 reads DFQATT; CDR2 reads SNEGSKA (reference sequence). The CDR3 is made up of 14 amino acids. The CDR3 sequence is CSARDLGGNQPQHF.

V and J are TRBV29-1 and TRBJ2-3; lacking DNA, the TRBD1 call made by TCRdb goes unchecked. The CDR3 has 15 amino acids. CDR1 and CDR2 (germline): SQVTM, ANQGSEA. The CDR3 sequence is CSVFRGERSTDTQYF.

V is TRBV6-6 and J is TRBJ2-7. CDR1 is MNHNY and CDR2 is SVGAGI in the germline V gene (reference sequence). The CDR3 has 13 amino acids. The CDR3 sequence: CASSYSSFYEQYF.

The rearrangement joins TRBV14 to TRBJ2-7; TCRdb gives TRBD1 as the D gene, but with no DNA this cannot be confirmed. The CDR3 runs to 17 residues. From germline, CDR1 is SGHDN and CDR2 FVKESK. The CDR3 sequence is CASSQEGTGRLVDEQYF.

The genes are TRBV3-1 and TRBJ2-1; absent DNA, TCRdb's TRBD2 call cannot be checked. The CDR3 is 14 amino acids. From germline, CDR1 is LGHDT and CDR2 YNNKEL (reference sequence). The CDR3 loop is CASSKTGSYNEQFF.

This sequence joins TRBV7-9 and TRBJ2-3; the TCRdb call, TRBD1, lacks DNA for checking. There are 15 residues in the CDR3. The germline V gene encodes CDR1 SEHNR and CDR2 FQNEAQ (reference sequence). CDR3: CASSTGDSRTDTQYF.

The V call is TRBV6-2 or TRBV6-3, the J call TRBJ2-7; TCRdb returns TRBD1, unconfirmable since there is no DNA. From germline, CDR1 is MNHEY and CDR2 SVGEGT. This CDR3 spans 19 amino acids. Here the CDR3 reads CASSYPPPVGQGVGYEQYF.

V gene TRBV28 combines with J gene TRBJ1-2; TCRdb proposes TRBD1, but this gene call is untestable without DNA. CDR3 length equals 16 residues. Germline CDR1 reads MDHEN; CDR2 reads SYDVKM. CDR3: CASSPGTGWYNYGYTF.

The V call is TRBV9, the J call TRBJ2-3; TCRdb's D call, TRBD1, is unchecked because there is no DNA. Germline CDR1 is SGDLS and CDR2 is YYNGEE. This CDR3 comprises 17 residues. CDR3 protein: CASSVGSGELSTDTQYF.

The J gene is TRBJ2-3, the V gene TRBV15; checking the TCRdb D call of TRBD1 is not possible without DNA. Germline loops: CDR1 LNHNV, CDR2 YYDKDF (reference sequence). The CDR3 is 16 amino acids. The CDR3 protein is CATSRDGRDRTDTQYF. The entire variable domain, with the rest obtained from reference TRBV15 and TRBJ2-3, is as follows: DAMVIQNPRYQVTQFGKPVTLSCSQTLNHNVMYWYQQKSSQAPKLLFHYYDKDFNNEADTPDNFQSRRPNTSFCFLDIRSPGLGDTAMYLCATSRDGRDRTDTQYFGPGTRLTVL.

The V call is TRBV27, the J call TRBJ2-5; with no DNA, the TCRdb D assignment of TRBD2 cannot be verified. The CDR3 runs 16 residues. Germline CDR1 reads MNHEY; CDR2 reads SMNVEV (reference sequence). The CDR3 region is CASRSLAGGLQETQYF.

The CDR3 protein is CASTPRRGNDDGELFF. This chain connects TRBV28 to TRBJ2-2; there is no DNA to check the TCRdb D call of TRBD1. The V gene's germline CDR1 is MDHEN and CDR2 SYDVKM. The CDR3 has 16 residues.

The J gene is TRBJ1-3, the V gene TRBV4-2; TCRdb proposes TRBD1, but this gene call is untestable without DNA. Looked up from germline, CDR1 is LGHNA and CDR2 is YNFKEQ. CDR3 length equals 16 residues. CDR3 amino acids: CASSQGFVDTGNTIYF.

The chain employs TRBV6-5 and TRBJ2-2. Germline V CDR1 and CDR2: MNHEY, SVGAGI. The CDR3 sequence is 18 residues long. This chain's CDR3 is CASSYSKAAISNTGELFF.

The CDR3 sequence is CASSLDRGPGPSGYEQYF. V is TRBV7-6 and J is TRBJ2-7; TCRdb selects TRBD1, and the lack of DNA leaves this call unchecked. Germline V gene data show CDR1 as SGHVS and CDR2 as FNYEAQ. The CDR3 sequence is 18 residues long.

V is TRBV27 and J is TRBJ2-7; TCRdb outputs TRBD1, but without DNA this stays unchecked. This CDR3 comprises 18 residues. Germline-derived CDR1 and CDR2 are MNHEY and SMNVEV (reference sequence). The CDR3 region is CASSEPSAPGQGTYEQYF.

This CDR3 is CASSFRVTDTQYF. The J gene is TRBJ2-3, the V gene TRBV28; TCRdb lists TRBD1, though no DNA is available to test this call. The germline gives CDR1 MDHEN, CDR2 SYDVKM. CDR3 size: 13 residues.

This chain links TRBV4-3 with TRBJ2-1; TCRdb designates TRBD2, a call that cannot be tested without DNA. This CDR3 region has 14 residues. CDR1 and CDR2 from the germline V gene are LGHNA and YSLEER. The CDR3 loop is CASSQDLTGGVQFF.